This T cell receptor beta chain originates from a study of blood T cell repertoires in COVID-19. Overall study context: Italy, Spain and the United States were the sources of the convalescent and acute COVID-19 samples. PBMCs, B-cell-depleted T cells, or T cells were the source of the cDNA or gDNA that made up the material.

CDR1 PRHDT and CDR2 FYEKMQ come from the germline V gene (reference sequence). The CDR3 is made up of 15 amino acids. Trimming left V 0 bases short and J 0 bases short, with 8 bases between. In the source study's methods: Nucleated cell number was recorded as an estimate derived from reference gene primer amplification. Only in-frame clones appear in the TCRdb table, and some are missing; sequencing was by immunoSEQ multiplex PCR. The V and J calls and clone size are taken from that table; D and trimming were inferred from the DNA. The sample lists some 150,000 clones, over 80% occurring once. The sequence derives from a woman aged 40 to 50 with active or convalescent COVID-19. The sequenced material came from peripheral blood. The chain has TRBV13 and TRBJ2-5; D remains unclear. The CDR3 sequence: CASSLGGMYQETQYF. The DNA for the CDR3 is TGTGCCAGCAGCTTAGGGGGCATGTACCAAGAGACCCAGTACTTC.